The T cell receptor beta chain described here comes from a study of metastatic and nonmetastatic thyroid tumors. About the study: Patients with malignant and benign thyroid disease provided blood and tumor or nodule tissue, whose repertoires were compared.

Study findings and constraints: Reports indicated that malignant thyroid tumors showed significantly higher TCR beta diversity than benign nodules did, in blood and tumor.

Remarks on this clone: Its antigen is unknown.

Per the original methods: Building a distant-metastasis classifier for papillary thyroid cancer drew on CDR3 differences across clinicopathological groups. TCRdb re-processed the PCR reads through MiXCR. V and J calls and clone size were set by TCRdb, not the authors. The sample has some 30,000 clones; 30% are singletons. Thyroid surgery had not been preceded by any treatment in any patient. The germline V gene encodes CDR1 KGHDR and CDR2 SFDVKD. Trimming left V 4 bases short and J 5 bases short, with 14 bases between. This CDR3 contains 15 residues. The sequenced material came from blood. The receptor's source is a female donor with papillary thyroid cancer or a benign thyroid nodule (not recorded which). Some clones in this sample may be carry-over from other donors' samples. The chain joins TRBV24-1 to TRBJ2-1; tentatively, D is TRBD1 or TRBD2 (5 bases each). The CDR3 DNA sequence: TGTGCCACCAGTGACTTGTCCGGGGCCAACAATGAGCAGTTCTTC. Protein product: CATSDLSGANNEQFF.